These T cell receptor beta chains were read from a single sample in a study of cytomegalovirus exposure and HLA in healthy donors. The method was immunoSEQ multiplex PCR; TCRdb's version includes in-frame clones alone and lacks a portion of them. This table holds around 200,000 clones. The sample comprised PBMCs. The receptor set was obtained from a girl aged 2-15 years in good health and CMV-seropositive. The CDR3 runs from the conserved cysteine through the conserved F or W.

CDR3: CASSSALLASSYNEQFF
V: TRBV5-8
J: TRBJ2-1

CDR3: CASSFQGELNTEAFF
V: TRBV7-9
J: TRBJ1-1

CDR3: CASSSVEKGEAFF
V: TRBV5-4
J: TRBJ1-1

CDR3: CASSLGDWTGGSYEQYF
V: TRBV7-8
J: TRBJ2-7

CDR3: CASSGDRDYEQYF
V: TRBV6-1
J: TRBJ2-7

CDR3: CASSLGTSLGVETQYF
V: TRBV5-4
J: TRBJ2-5

CDR3: CASSPRQGPYEQYF
V: TRBV9
J: TRBJ2-7

CDR3: CAISEEVEQYF
V: TRBV10-3
J: TRBJ2-7

CDR3: CASSIEREITDTQYF
V: TRBV19
J: TRBJ2-3

CDR3: CASSEWGPGEYTEAFF
V: TRBV6-1
J: TRBJ1-1

CDR3: CASSWDRSLYEQYF
V: TRBV5-6
J: TRBJ2-7

CDR3: CASTSDRSYNEQFF
V: TRBV19
J: TRBJ2-1

CDR3: CSHGTVSNEQYF
V: TRBV29-1
J: TRBJ2-7

CDR3: CASKPLRGLGETQYF
V: TRBV28
J: TRBJ2-5

CDR3: CASSARGQSARSFF
V: TRBV6-1
J: TRBJ2-1

CDR3: CASSLTSLVETQYF
V: TRBV28
J: TRBJ2-5

CDR3: CASSRNAQGDSYEQYF
V: TRBV19
J: TRBJ2-7

CDR3: CASSVGAFSGNTIYF
V: TRBV9
J: TRBJ1-3

CDR3: CASSLAPPSGRETQYF
V: TRBV7-2
J: TRBJ2-5

CDR3: CASSLRRQAATGELFF
V: TRBV5-1
J: TRBJ2-2

CDR3: CASSAGGGAFF
V: TRBV6-1
J: TRBJ1-1

CDR3: CASSLSQGSGANVLTF
V: TRBV28
J: TRBJ2-6

CDR3: CASSLGATANTEAFF
V: TRBV5-1
J: TRBJ1-1

CDR3: CASSQSAGPQEASGTEAFF
V: TRBV23-1
J: TRBJ1-1

CDR3: CATGGGDGNTIYF
V: TRBV9
J: TRBJ1-3

CDR3: CASSFVAGAKYPDTQYF
V: TRBV11-2
J: TRBJ2-3

CDR3: CASSAGTSTSIF
V: TRBV19
J: TRBJ2-3

CDR3: CATSSQDGGHYNEQFF
V: TRBV15
J: TRBJ2-1

CDR3: CASSLGGTEKLFF
V: TRBV7-2
J: TRBJ1-4

CDR3: CASRQTTSGRVDTQYF
V: TRBV4-1
J: TRBJ2-3

CDR3: CASSERLAGGPKETQYF
V: TRBV10-2
J: TRBJ2-5

CDR3: CASSPLPGEGTYGYTF
V: TRBV27
J: TRBJ1-2

CDR3: CASSVLTGTGNSYEQYF
V: TRBV11-2
J: TRBJ2-7

CDR3: CASSLRGGAPDLETQYF
V: TRBV7-7
J: TRBJ2-5

CDR3: CASGPVVGQVTGYTF
V: TRBV6-1
J: TRBJ1-2

CDR3: CASSLGQGPYEQYF
V: TRBV5-4
J: TRBJ2-7

CDR3: CASSLGGQGMRTEAFF
V: TRBV7-2
J: TRBJ1-1

CDR3: CASSDRGSNQPQHF
V: TRBV11-2
J: TRBJ1-5

CDR3: CATWAAANYGYTF
V: TRBV27
J: TRBJ1-2

CDR3: CASSEAGQGNSPLHF
V: TRBV6-1
J: TRBJ1-6

CDR3: CASNKRESDNEQYF
V: TRBV10-2
J: .

CDR3: CASSQDAASGLDEQYF
V: TRBV4-1
J: TRBJ2-7

CDR3: CASSSTLAGGPNEQFF
V: TRBV5-1
J: TRBJ2-1

CDR3: CASSLMAAGATEAFF
V: TRBV28
J: TRBJ1-1

CDR3: CASSPVYTGELFF
V: TRBV7-7
J: TRBJ2-2

CDR3: CASRQTDTRYF
V: TRBV19
J: TRBJ2-3

CDR3: CASSFTGFRVEQYF
V: TRBV27
J: TRBJ2-7

CDR3: CASRPRQVPPYEQYF
V: TRBV6-1
J: TRBJ2-7

CDR3: CASSLEGLQETQYF
V: TRBV11-3
J: TRBJ2-5

CDR3: CASSPGQWNTEAFF
V: TRBV5-5
J: TRBJ1-1

CDR3: CASSFTDSTDTQYF
V: TRBV5-1
J: TRBJ2-3

CDR3: CASSLGTGGSATNEKLFF
V: TRBV25-1
J: TRBJ1-4

CDR3: CASSWVSLAGTGELFF
V: TRBV28
J: TRBJ2-2

CDR3: CASTGGWDNEQFF
V: TRBV2
J: TRBJ2-1